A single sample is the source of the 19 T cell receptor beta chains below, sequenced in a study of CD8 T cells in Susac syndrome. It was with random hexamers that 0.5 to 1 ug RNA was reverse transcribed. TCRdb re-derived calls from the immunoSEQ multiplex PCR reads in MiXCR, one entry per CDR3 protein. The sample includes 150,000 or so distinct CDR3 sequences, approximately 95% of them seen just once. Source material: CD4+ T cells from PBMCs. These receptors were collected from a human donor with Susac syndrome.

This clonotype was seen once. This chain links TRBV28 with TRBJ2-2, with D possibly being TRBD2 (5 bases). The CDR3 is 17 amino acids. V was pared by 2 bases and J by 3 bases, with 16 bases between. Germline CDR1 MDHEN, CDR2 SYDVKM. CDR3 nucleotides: TGTGCCAGCAGTTTAGCACTTACTAGTTGGGACACCGGGGAGCTGTTTTTT. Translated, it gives CASSLALTSWDTGELFF.

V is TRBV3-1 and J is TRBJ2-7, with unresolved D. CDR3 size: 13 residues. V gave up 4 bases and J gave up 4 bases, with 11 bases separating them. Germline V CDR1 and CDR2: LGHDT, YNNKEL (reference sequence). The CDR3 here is CASSPPLGYEQYF. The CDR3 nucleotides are TGTGCCAGCAGCCCTCCGTTGGGTTACGAGCAGTACTTC.

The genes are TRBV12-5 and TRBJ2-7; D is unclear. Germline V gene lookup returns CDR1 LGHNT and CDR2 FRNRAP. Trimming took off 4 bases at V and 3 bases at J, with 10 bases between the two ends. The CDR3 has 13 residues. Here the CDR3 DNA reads TGTGCTAGTGGTTCCCTTAGTGGCTACGAGCAGTACTTC. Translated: CASGSLSGYEQYF.

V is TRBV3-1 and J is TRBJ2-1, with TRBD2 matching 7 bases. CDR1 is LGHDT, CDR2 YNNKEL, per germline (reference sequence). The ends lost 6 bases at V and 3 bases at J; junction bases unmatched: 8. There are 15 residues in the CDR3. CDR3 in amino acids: CASRVSSGFYNEQFF. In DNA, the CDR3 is TGTGCCAGCAGGGTCTCTAGCGGCTTCTACAATGAGCAGTTCTTC.

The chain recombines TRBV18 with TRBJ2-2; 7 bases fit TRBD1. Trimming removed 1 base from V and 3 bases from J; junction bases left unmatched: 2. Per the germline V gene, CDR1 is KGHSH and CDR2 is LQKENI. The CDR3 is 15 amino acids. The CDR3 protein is CASSPQGQYTGELFF. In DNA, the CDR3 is TGTGCCAGCTCACCACAGGGACAGTACACCGGGGAGCTGTTTTTT.

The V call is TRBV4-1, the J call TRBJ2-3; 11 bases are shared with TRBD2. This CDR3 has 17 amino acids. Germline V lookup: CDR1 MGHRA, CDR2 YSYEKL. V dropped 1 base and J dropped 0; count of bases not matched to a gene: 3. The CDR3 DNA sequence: TGCGCCAGCAGCCAAGGCGGGACTAGCGGTAGCACAGATACGCAGTATTTT. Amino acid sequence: CASSQGGTSGSTDTQYF.

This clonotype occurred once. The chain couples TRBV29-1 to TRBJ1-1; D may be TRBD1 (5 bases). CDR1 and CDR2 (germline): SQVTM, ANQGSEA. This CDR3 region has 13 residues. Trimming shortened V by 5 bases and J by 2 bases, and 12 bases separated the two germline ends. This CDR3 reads CSVFRELNTEAFF. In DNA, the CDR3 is TGCAGCGTTTTCAGGGAACTTAACACTGAAGCTTTCTTT.

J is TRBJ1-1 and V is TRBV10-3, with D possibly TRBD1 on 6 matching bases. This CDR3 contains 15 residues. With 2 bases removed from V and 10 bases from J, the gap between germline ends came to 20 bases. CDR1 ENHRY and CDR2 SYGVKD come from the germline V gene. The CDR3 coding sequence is TGTGCCATCAGTGAGGGAAACAGGGCGCATTTCACAGCTTTCTTT. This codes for CAISEGNRAHFTAFF.

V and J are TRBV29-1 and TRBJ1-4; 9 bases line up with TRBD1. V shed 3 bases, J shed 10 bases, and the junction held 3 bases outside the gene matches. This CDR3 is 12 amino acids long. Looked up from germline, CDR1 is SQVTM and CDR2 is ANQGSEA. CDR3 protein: CSVELDRGKLFF. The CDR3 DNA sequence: TGCAGCGTTGAGCTGGACAGGGGAAAACTGTTTTTT.

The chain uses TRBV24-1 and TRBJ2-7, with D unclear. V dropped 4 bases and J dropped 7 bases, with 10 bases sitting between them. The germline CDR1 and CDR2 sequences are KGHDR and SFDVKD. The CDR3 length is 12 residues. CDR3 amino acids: CATSDSVGEQYF. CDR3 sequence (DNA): TGTGCCACCAGTGACTCGGTGGGGGAGCAGTACTTC.

The CDR3 region has the DNA TGTGCCAGCAGTTACTCGAGTATGGTGGGCTCTGGGGCCAACGTCCTGACTTTC. As protein: CASSYSSMVGSGANVLTF. The V call is TRBV6-5, the J call TRBJ2-6; D not certain. The CDR3 extends over 18 amino acids. Trimming stripped 0 bases from V and 0 bases from J, with 12 bases between. Germline values: CDR1 MNHEY, CDR2 SVGAGI.

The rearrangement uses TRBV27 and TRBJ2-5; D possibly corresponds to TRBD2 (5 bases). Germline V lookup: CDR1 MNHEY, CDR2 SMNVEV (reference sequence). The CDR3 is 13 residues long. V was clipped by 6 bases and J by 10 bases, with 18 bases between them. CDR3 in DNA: TGTGCCAGCAGCTTGGTCCGGGGTGAGGTCCAGTACTTC. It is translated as CASSLVRGEVQYF.

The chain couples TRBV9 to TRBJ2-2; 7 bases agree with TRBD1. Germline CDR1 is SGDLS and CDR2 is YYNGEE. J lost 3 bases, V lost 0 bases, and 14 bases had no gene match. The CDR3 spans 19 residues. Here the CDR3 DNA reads TGTGCCAGCAGCGTAGTCCCTCTCGTTGACAGGGCCCACACCGGGGAGCTGTTTTTT. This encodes CASSVVPLVDRAHTGELFF.

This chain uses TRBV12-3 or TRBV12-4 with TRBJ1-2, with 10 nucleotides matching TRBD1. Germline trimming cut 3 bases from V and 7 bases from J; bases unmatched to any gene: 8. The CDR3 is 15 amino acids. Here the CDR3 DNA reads TGTGCCAGCAGTTTGTTGGGGACAGGGGCGGCTGGCTACACCTTC. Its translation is CASSLLGTGAAGYTF.

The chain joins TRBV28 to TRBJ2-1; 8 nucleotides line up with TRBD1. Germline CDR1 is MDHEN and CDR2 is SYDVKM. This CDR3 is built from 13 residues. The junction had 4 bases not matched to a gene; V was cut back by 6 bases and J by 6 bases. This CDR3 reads CASRGQVSNEQFF. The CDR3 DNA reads TGTGCCAGCAGGGGACAGGTATCCAATGAGCAGTTCTTC.

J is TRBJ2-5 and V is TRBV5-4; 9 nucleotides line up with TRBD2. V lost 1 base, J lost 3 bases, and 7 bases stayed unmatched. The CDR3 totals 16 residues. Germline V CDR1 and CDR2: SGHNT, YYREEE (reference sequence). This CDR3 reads CASSLRGREGKETQYF. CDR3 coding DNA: TGTGCCAGCAGCTTGCGTGGGCGGGAGGGTAAAGAGACCCAGTACTTC.

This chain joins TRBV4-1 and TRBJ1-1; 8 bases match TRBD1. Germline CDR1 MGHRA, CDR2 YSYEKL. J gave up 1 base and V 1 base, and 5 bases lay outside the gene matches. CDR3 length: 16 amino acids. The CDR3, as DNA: TGCGCCAGCAGCCAAGCAATAGGACAGGGGAACACTGAAGCTTTCTTT. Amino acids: CASSQAIGQGNTEAFF.

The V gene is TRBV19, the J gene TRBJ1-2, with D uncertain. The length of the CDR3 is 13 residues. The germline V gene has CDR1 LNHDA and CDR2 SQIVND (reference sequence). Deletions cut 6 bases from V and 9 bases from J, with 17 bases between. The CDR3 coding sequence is TGTGCCAGTAGCTCGACGGGCGTCGGCAGCTACACCTTC. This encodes CASSSTGVGSYTF.

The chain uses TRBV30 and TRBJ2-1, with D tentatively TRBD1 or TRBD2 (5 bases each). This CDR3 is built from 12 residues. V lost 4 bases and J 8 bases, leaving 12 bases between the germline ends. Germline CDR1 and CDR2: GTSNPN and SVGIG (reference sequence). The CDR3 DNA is TGTGCCTGGACAGGGAGTGGCGATGAGCAGTTCTTC. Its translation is CAWTGSGDEQFF.